Included here is one TCR beta chain sequence, with context. The antigen is not known. This entry comes from a study of T cells expressing NK-cell markers. Turning to the study itself: Each TCR beta repertoire originated in sorted T cells that were CD3+CD56+NKG2C+, CD3+CD56+NKG2C- or CD3+CD56-NKG2C+.

The CDR3 has 16 amino acids. Germline CDR1 and CDR2: SGHRS and YFSETQ. Study outcomes and limitations: NKG2C+ dominant clonotype frequencies in more than 5 donors were roughly 1.0-7.5% of CD8+ T cells. It was still unclear whether expanded NKG2C+ T cell clones were HCMV specific.

In generating TCR beta cDNA, 5'RACE template switching with UMIs was used. TCRdb derives one entry per CDR3 protein from the 5' RACE reads, leaving out DNA. The sample data list some 390,000 distinct CDR3 sequences. The rearrangement joins TRBV5-1 to TRBJ1-1; TCRdb designates TRBD1, a call that cannot be tested without DNA. The source is a woman aged 50 to 60 in good health. The sequenced material came from blood T cells: a sorted CD56 or NKG2C T cell subset, CD4+ or CD8+ T cells, or bulk PBMC T cells (not recorded which). The CDR3: CASSLGWGALDTEAFF.